The 30 T cell receptor beta chains below come from one sample, sequenced in a study of CD8 T cells in Susac syndrome. Random hexamers primed reverse transcription of about 0.45 to 1 ug RNA. MiXCR, applied by TCRdb to the immunoSEQ multiplex PCR reads, yields one record per CDR3 protein. The sample includes approximately 230,000 distinct CDR3 sequences, roughly 93% of them seen just once. The sample consisted of CD4+ T cells from PBMCs. Receptor source: a human donor with multiple sclerosis.

This clonotype has only one observation. The chain combines TRBV7-3 with TRBJ2-3; TRBD1 agrees at 9 bases. Germline V gives CDR1 SGHTA, CDR2 FQGTGA. The junction had 10 bases not matched to a gene; V was cut back by 4 bases and J by 5 bases. The CDR3 contains 16 residues. CDR3 coding DNA: TGTGCCAGCAGCTCAAAAACCGGGACAGGGATAGATACGCAGTATTTT. This translates into CASSSKTGTGIDTQYF.

The chain couples TRBV5-6 to TRBJ1-6; 7 nucleotides agree with TRBD1. The CDR3 loop spans 14 amino acids. Per germline, CDR1 SGHDT and CDR2 YYEEEE. V was pared by 6 bases and J by 6 bases, with 6 bases of the junction left unmatched. CDR3 nucleotides: TGTGCCAGCAACCCCGGGACAGTTAATTCACCCCTCCACTTT. Translation gives CASNPGTVNSPLHF. Full variable domain (remainder filled in from reference TRBV5-6 and TRBJ1-6): DAGVTQSPTHLIKTRGQQVTLRCSPKSGHDTVSWYQQALGQGPQFIFQYYEEEERQRGNFPDRFSGHQFPNYSSELNVNALLLGDSALYLCASNPGTVNSPLHFGNGTRLTVT.

The rearrangement uses TRBV4-2 and TRBJ1-2; D is unclear. The CDR3 spans 17 residues. From germline, CDR1 is LGHNA and CDR2 YNFKEQ. V was clipped by 0 bases and J by 1 base, with 15 bases between them. The CDR3 sequence: CASSQENSRGLNYGYTF. The CDR3 DNA is TGTGCCAGCAGCCAAGAAAACTCTCGGGGTCTTAACTATGGCTACACCTTC.

V gene TRBV12-3 or TRBV12-4 combines with J gene TRBJ1-1; D ambiguous. This CDR3 region has 15 residues. Trimming removed 3 bases at V and 1 base at J, with 12 bases between. DNA for the CDR3: TGTGCCAGCAGTTTTCGTTCCCCGAGGAACACTGAAGCTTTCTTT. As protein: CASSFRSPRNTEAFF.

Written as DNA, the CDR3 is TGTGCCTGGGCCGCCGGGACAGGGGATTTCTGGCCCCAGCATTTT. Translating it yields CAWAAGTGDFWPQHF. The chain joins TRBV30 to TRBJ1-5; 10 nucleotides align to TRBD1. Germline loops: CDR1 GTSNPN, CDR2 SVGIG (reference sequence). V lost 5 bases and J lost 9; bases outside the gene matches: 13. The CDR3 is 15 amino acids.

This chain links TRBV4-1 with TRBJ2-1; TRBD1 might be the D (7 bases). CDR3 size: 17 residues. Germline values: CDR1 MGHRA, CDR2 YSYEKL. V was shortened by 5 bases and J by 0 bases, with 17 bases between the two germline ends. Written as DNA, the CDR3 is TGCGCCAGCAGCGACAGGGCGGGGAAGGGCTCCTACAATGAGCAGTTCTTC. The encoded protein is CASSDRAGKGSYNEQFF.

V usage is TRBV7-9 and J usage is TRBJ1-4; D might be TRBD1 (5 bases). The germline V gene has CDR1 SEHNR and CDR2 FQNEAQ (reference sequence). V lost 1 base and J 8 bases, leaving 23 bases between the germline ends. The CDR3 is 18 residues long. CDR3 bases: TGTGCCAGCAGCTTAGGTGCGGGGACGGGCCCAGTCGGAGAAAAACTGTTTTTT. It encodes CASSLGAGTGPVGEKLFF.

Remarks on this clonotype: A read error may produce the germline difference seen at one junction end. The chain joins TRBV28 to TRBJ2-1; D is unresolved. The CDR3 consists of 9 residues. Germline values: CDR1 MDHEN, CDR2 SYDVKM. The CDR3 DNA reads TGTGCCAGCAGTCCCAGTTTGGTCTTC. Translated, it gives CASSPSLVF.

The V and J genes are TRBV20-1 and TRBJ1-1; perhaps TRBD1 as D (6 bases). This CDR3 contains 13 residues. Looked up from germline, CDR1 is DFQATT and CDR2 is SNEGSKA (reference sequence). V lost 6 bases to trimming and J lost 2 bases, with 13 bases between them. CDR3 DNA sequence: TGCAGTGCCGGAACGGACAGAAACACTGAAGCTTTCTTT. Translated, it gives CSAGTDRNTEAFF.

The rearrangement joins TRBV12-3 or TRBV12-4 to TRBJ1-1; no reliable D call. V was trimmed by 3 bases and J by 4 bases, leaving 12 bases between them. This CDR3 contains 14 residues. CDR3: CASSFAGVLTEAFF. The DNA of the CDR3 is TGTGCCAGCAGTTTTGCCGGGGTACTCACTGAAGCTTTCTTT.

The chain recombines TRBV24-1 with TRBJ2-1; D is perhaps TRBD2 (5 bases). V was cut by 4 bases and J by 4 bases, with 10 bases left in between. This CDR3 is built from 14 residues. Germline V gives CDR1 KGHDR, CDR2 SFDVKD. The DNA for the CDR3 is TGTGCCACCAGTGACAGCGGAAAGTACAATGAGCAGTTCTTC. Amino acid sequence: CATSDSGKYNEQFF.

The chain couples TRBV7-9 to TRBJ2-3; TRBD2 agrees at 10 bases. Looked up from germline, CDR1 is SEHNR and CDR2 is FQNEAQ (reference sequence). This CDR3 has 15 amino acids. The V segment lost 1 base and the J segment 5 bases; nucleotides outside the gene matches: 3. The DNA of the CDR3 is TGTGCCAGCAGCTTAGTGCTAGCGGGAGAAGATACGCAGTATTTT. As protein: CASSLVLAGEDTQYF.

The chain combines TRBV30 with TRBJ1-2; D unclear. V gave up 6 bases and J gave up 1 base, with 15 bases separating them. Germline-derived CDR1 and CDR2 are GTSNPN and SVGIG (reference sequence). CDR3 length: 14 residues. CDR3 sequence reads: CACRTKRNNYGYTF. Here the CDR3 DNA reads TGTGCCTGTCGCACGAAGAGGAATAACTATGGCTACACCTTC.

This chain links TRBV20-1 with TRBJ2-1, with TRBD1 matching 8 bases. The CDR3 length is 14 residues. After removal of 6 bases from V and 7 bases from J, the junction contained 11 bases not matched to a gene. The germline V gene encodes CDR1 DFQATT and CDR2 SNEGSKA (reference sequence). Here the CDR3 DNA reads TGCAGTGCGTACGGACAGGGAAGAAGAAATGAGCAGTTCTTC. Translated: CSAYGQGRRNEQFF.

The genes are TRBV5-1 and TRBJ2-5, with 9 bases aligning to TRBD1. This CDR3 is built from 15 residues. Germline CDR1 and CDR2: SGHRS and YFSETQ. V was clipped by 6 bases and J by 2 bases; unmatched bases: 8. The CDR3 DNA follows: TGCGCCAGCACCAAGGACAGGGGACGACAAGAGACCCAGTACTTC. Its protein is CASTKDRGRQETQYF.

This clonotype occurred once. The rearrangement links TRBV20-1 to TRBJ2-4; D not certain. The CDR3 runs 15 residues. Germline CDR1 reads DFQATT; CDR2 reads SNEGSKA (reference sequence). The V end was cut by 0 bases, the J end by 5 bases, with 14 bases between. CDR3 DNA sequence: TGCAGTGCTAGAGATTTAAGGGCACAGCAAAACATTCAGTACTTC. It codes for CSARDLRAQQNIQYF.

This chain joins TRBV7-9 and TRBJ1-3, with D possibly TRBD1 on 5 matching bases. The V end lost 5 bases, the J end lost 4 bases, and 18 bases lay between the germline ends. The CDR3 totals 16 residues. From germline, CDR1 is SEHNR and CDR2 FQNEAQ (reference sequence). CDR3 region: CASSPWGRAVGNTIYF. The DNA of the CDR3 is TGTGCCAGCAGCCCCTGGGGGAGGGCAGTCGGAAACACCATATATTTT.

V is TRBV19 and J is TRBJ1-5, with a tentative D call TRBD1 (5 bases). The CDR3 runs to 13 residues. CDR1 LNHDA and CDR2 SQIVND come from the germline V gene (reference sequence). Trimming left V 3 bases short and J 7 bases short, with 10 bases between. The CDR3 loop is CASSMAGLQPQHF. CDR3 DNA sequence: TGTGCCAGTAGTATGGCAGGGCTACAGCCCCAGCATTTT.

This clonotype was recorded once. The chain employs TRBV3-1 and TRBJ2-5; perhaps TRBD2 as D (6 bases). The ends were cut back, 0 bases at V and 5 bases at J, with 10 bases in the middle. CDR1 is LGHDT, CDR2 YNNKEL, per germline (reference sequence). This CDR3 has 14 residues. The CDR3, as DNA: TGTGCCAGCAGCCAAGATCCGGGGGAGGAGACCCAGTACTTC. Its protein is CASSQDPGEETQYF.

The genes are TRBV5-1 and TRBJ1-6, with TRBD1 as a possible D gene (6 bases). This CDR3 has 15 residues. Germline V gives CDR1 SGHRS, CDR2 YFSETQ. Trimming cost V 3 bases and J 4 bases, with 11 bases left between them. The CDR3 protein is CASSWGTTYNSPLHF. For the CDR3, the DNA is TGCGCCAGCAGCTGGGGGACAACTTATAATTCACCCCTCCACTTT.

The V and J genes are TRBV4-2 and TRBJ1-2; no definite D call. Germline loops: CDR1 LGHNA, CDR2 YNFKEQ. V was shortened by 0 bases and J by 5 bases, with 10 bases between the two germline ends. This CDR3 has 14 residues. The DNA of the CDR3 is TGTGCCAGCAGCCAAGATGAGGTTAAGTATGGCTACACCTTC. This encodes CASSQDEVKYGYTF.

The V and J genes are TRBV5-1 and TRBJ2-5; possible D gene TRBD2, 5 bases. Germline V gene sequence: CDR1 SGHRS, CDR2 YFSETQ. The V end lost 4 bases, the J end lost 5 bases, and 12 bases lay between the germline ends. This CDR3 comprises 13 residues. The CDR3 spells CASSPAAAETQYF. The CDR3 DNA is TGCGCCAGCAGCCCAGCGGCGGCGGAGACCCAGTACTTC.

The chain joins TRBV24-1 to TRBJ1-1; 9 nucleotides line up with TRBD1. This CDR3 region has 16 residues. V shed 11 bases and J 1 base; nucleotides not matched to a gene: 13. Germline V CDR1 and CDR2: KGHDR, SFDVKD. DNA for the CDR3: TGTGCCATCGAACCGGGACAGGGAAGAGGGAACACTGAAGCTTTCTTT. It yields the protein CAIEPGQGRGNTEAFF.

V gene TRBV19 combines with J gene TRBJ1-5, with TRBD1 identical over 12 bases. In germline, CDR1 is LNHDA, CDR2 SQIVND (reference sequence). The CDR3 extends over 16 amino acids. V gave up 9 bases and J gave up 0 bases; unmatched junction bases: 6. The CDR3 DNA reads as TGTGCCAGCCGGGACAGGGGGCTTGATAGCAATCAGCCCCAGCATTTT. It translates to CASRDRGLDSNQPQHF.

V gene TRBV12-3 or TRBV12-4 combines with J gene TRBJ1-2, with no clear D. Trimming took 5 bases from V and 5 from J, leaving 9 bases between them. The CDR3 length is 12 residues. The CDR3 DNA reads TGTGCCAGCAGTCCTACTCCGTATGGCTACACCTTC. It yields the protein CASSPTPYGYTF.

This CDR3 reads CASSDWGESTDTQYF. Written as DNA, the CDR3 is TGTGCCAGCAGTGATTGGGGGGAAAGCACAGATACGCAGTATTTT. This chain joins TRBV2 and TRBJ2-3; D may be TRBD2 (6 bases). With 3 bases removed from V and 0 bases from J, the gap between germline ends came to 10 bases. The CDR3 has 15 amino acids. Germline assignment: CDR1 SNHLY and CDR2 FYNNEI.

The chain combines TRBV29-1 with TRBJ2-2; 11 bases map to TRBD1. Germline V gives CDR1 SQVTM, CDR2 ANQGSEA. The CDR3 consists of 18 residues. V lost 3 bases to trimming and J lost 3 bases; unmatched junction nucleotides: 12. Here the CDR3 DNA reads TGCAGCGTTGAGAGGGTCGGACAGGGGGCTGTGGACACCGGGGAGCTGTTTTTT. This codes for CSVERVGQGAVDTGELFF.

This chain uses TRBV4-1 with TRBJ1-4, with unresolved D. CDR1 and CDR2 from the germline V gene are MGHRA and YSYEKL. V shed 1 base and J shed 8 bases, with 5 bases lying between them. The CDR3 runs to 12 residues. Here the CDR3 DNA reads TGCGCCAGCAGCCAAGTTCGGGAAAAACTGTTTTTT. Amino acids: CASSQVREKLFF.

In its sample, this clonotype was seen once. The chain has TRBV18 and TRBJ2-3; 8 bases are a match to TRBD2. From germline, CDR1 is KGHSH and CDR2 LQKENI. V shed 8 bases, J shed 0 bases, and the junction held 16 bases outside the gene matches. The length of the CDR3 is 18 residues. CDR3 DNA sequence: TGTGCCAGCCCCCCCGATGCGGGGGGACCCACTAGCACAGATACGCAGTATTTT. Amino acids: CASPPDAGGPTSTDTQYF.

The rearrangement uses TRBV5-1 and TRBJ2-5; D uncertain. The ends were cut back, 3 bases at V and 1 base at J, with 10 bases in the middle. The CDR3 spans 14 residues. The germline V gene has CDR1 SGHRS and CDR2 YFSETQ. DNA for the CDR3: TGCGCCAGCAGCTCGCGGACCCCCCAAGAGACCCAGTACTTC. This sequence encodes CASSSRTPQETQYF.